The rows below give T cell receptor beta chains drawn from one sample of a study of OX40 agonist ivuxolimab in advanced cancers. Sequenced by immunoSEQ multiplex PCR; TCRdb stores in-frame clones only, minus some. The sample lists tens of thousands of clones, about 83% occurring once. Material: CD4+ or CD8+ T cells sorted from blood, obtained in a trial of the OX40 agonist ivuxolimab. Every receptor here comes from an adult with an advanced solid tumor such as melanoma, head and neck, liver or kidney cancer. Both conserved end residues are part of each CDR3. The D gene is left open where the match is weak. Size values are once, few and many counts, or a class for expanded clones, and some rows have none.

once TRBD2 TRBJ2-1 TRBV2 TGTGCCAGCACTAAGAGGGGACTAGCGGGAGGAGACAATGAGCAGTTCTTC CASTKRGLAGGDNEQFF
. TRBD1 TRBJ2-7 TRBV10-3 TGTGCCATCAGTGAAAGGGACAGATTGACCTACGAGCAGTACTTC CAISERDRLTYEQYF
. . TRBJ2-1 TRBV27 TGTGCCAGCTGGAAGCGGAACTACAATGAGCAGTTCTTC CASWKRNYNEQFF
once . TRBJ1-2 TRBV6-1 TGTGCCAGCAGTGATACAAGACGCGGCTACACCTTC CASSDTRRGYTF
. . TRBJ2-3 TRBV18 TGTGCCAGCTTCCTAGCGCCTAGCACAGATACGCAGTATTTT CASFLAPSTDTQYF
. TRBD2 TRBJ2-3 TRBV28 TGTGCCAGCAGTCCCCGGAGGGTAGCGGGAAGCACAGATACGCAGTATTTT CASSPRRVAGSTDTQYF
. . TRBJ1-1 TRBV18 TGTGCCAGCTCTTTTAGGGGACAGAACACTGAAGCTTTCTTT CASSFRGQNTEAFF
. TRBD2 TRBJ2-7 TRBV7-8 TGTGCCAGCAGGAAAACTAGCGGGAGTGTCCTCGAGCAGTACTTC CASRKTSGSVLEQYF
few . TRBJ2-2 TRBV2 TGTGCCAGCAAACTTGCTGGGCCCGGGGAGCTGTTTTTT CASKLAGPGELFF
. . TRBJ2-3 TRBV4-2 TGTGCCAGCAGCCAACCTACAGATACGCAGTATTTT CASSQPTDTQYF
. . TRBJ2-1 TRBV6-5 TGTGCCAGCAGGATCTGGGTACAAGGGAATGAGCAGTTCTTC CASRIWVQGNEQFF
. TRBD1 TRBJ1-5 TRBV6-5 TGTGCCAGCAGTAGGGACAGGGGCAATCAGCCCCAGCATTTT CASSRDRGNQPQHF
. . TRBJ2-7 TRBV7-8 TGTGCCAGCAGCCCGACAACAGGAACTTCCTACGAGCAGTACTTC CASSPTTGTSYEQYF
. . TRBJ1-2 TRBV5-6 TGTGCCAGCAGCTTGGATTTAGGGAACTATGGCTACACCTTC CASSLDLGNYGYTF
. . TRBJ1-6 TRBV30 TGTGCCTGGACCCTGCGGGGTAGGAATTCACCCCTCCACTTT CAWTLRGRNSPLHF
once TRBD2 TRBJ2-5 TRBV9 TGTGCCAGCAGCGCACAAGCGGGAGGGCTAGGAGAGACCCAGTACTTC CASSAQAGGLGETQYF
. TRBD1 TRBJ2-1 TRBV25-1 TGTGCCAGCGCTGACCGGGACAGACCATACAATGAGCAGTTCTTC CASADRDRPYNEQFF
. TRBD1 TRBJ1-1 TRBV28 TGTGCCAGCAGTACCGCAGGGGGCGGATACACTGAAGCTTTCTTT CASSTAGGGYTEAFF
. . TRBJ2-1 TRBV19 TGTGCCAGTAGGGGGGCAGCAGATCACTCCTACAATGAGCAGTTCTTC CASRGAADHSYNEQFF
. . TRBJ1-3 TRBV7-2 TGTGCCAGCAGCTTAGACGGCTACTCTGGAAACACCATATATTTT CASSLDGYSGNTIYF
. . TRBJ1-2 TRBV6-1 TGTGCCAGCAGTGAGGGGCGAAGTGGCTACACCTTC CASSEGRSGYTF
. TRBD1 TRBJ2-7 TRBV9 TGTGCCAGCAGCGTGTCCGGGACAGGGGCTCCGGGGGAGCAGTACTTC CASSVSGTGAPGEQYF
. TRBD2 TRBJ2-3 TRBV5-6 TGTGCCAGCAGCCGCGGTCTAGCGGGACCGTATTTT CASSRGLAGPYF
. . TRBJ2-3 TRBV29-1 TGCAGCGCGACGGAACTCGCAGATACGCAGTATTTT CSATELADTQYF
. TRBD1 TRBJ1-5 TRBV6-6 TGTGCCAGCAGTTCCACCGGACAGGCCTTCAATCAGCCCCAGCATTTT CASSSTGQAFNQPQHF
. TRBD1 TRBJ2-2 TRBV6-5 TGTGCCAGCAGTTTACCGGGGACAGGGGAGACCGGGGAGCTGTTTTTT CASSLPGTGETGELFF
few . TRBJ1-4 TRBV6-5 TGTGCCAGCAGAGCACTCGGGGCTGGTGAAAAACTGTTTTTT CASRALGAGEKLFF
. TRBD1 TRBJ1-5 TRBV19 TGTGCCAGTAGTCCTCCCGGGGGACAGGGGGCAGGGCCCCAGCATTTT CASSPPGGQGAGPQHF